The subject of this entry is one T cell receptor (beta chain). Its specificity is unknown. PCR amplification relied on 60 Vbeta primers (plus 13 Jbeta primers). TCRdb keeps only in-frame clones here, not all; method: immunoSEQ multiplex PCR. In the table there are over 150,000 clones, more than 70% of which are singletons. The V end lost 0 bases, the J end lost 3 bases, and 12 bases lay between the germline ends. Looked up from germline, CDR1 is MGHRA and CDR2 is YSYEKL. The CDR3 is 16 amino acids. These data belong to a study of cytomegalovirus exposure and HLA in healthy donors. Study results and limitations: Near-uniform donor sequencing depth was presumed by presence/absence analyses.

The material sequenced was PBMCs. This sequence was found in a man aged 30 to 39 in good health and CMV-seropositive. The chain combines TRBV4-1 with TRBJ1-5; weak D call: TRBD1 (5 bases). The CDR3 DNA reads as TGCGCCAGCAGCCAAGATAGGTCAGGGTACAATCAGCCCCAGCATTTT. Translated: CASSQDRSGYNQPQHF.